This T cell receptor beta chain was sequenced during a study of blood T cell repertoires in COVID-19. The V segment lost 7 bases and the J segment 8 bases; nucleotides outside the gene matches: 18. In germline, CDR1 is MNHNY, CDR2 SVGAGI (reference sequence). The CDR3 loop spans 16 amino acids. Only in-frame clones appear in the TCRdb table, and some are missing; sequencing was by immunoSEQ multiplex PCR. The sample lists about 520,000 clones, approximately 85% seen once, with more than 3% in the top ten. The sequenced material came from peripheral blood. The chain joins TRBV6-6 to TRBJ1-2; 8 bases fit TRBD1. The sequence was obtained from a human donor in a cohort sampled during active COVID-19. CDR3: CASKRGGQGLPSGYTF. As DNA, the CDR3 is TGTGCCAGCAAAAGGGGCGGACAGGGCCTTCCCTCGGGCTACACCTTC.